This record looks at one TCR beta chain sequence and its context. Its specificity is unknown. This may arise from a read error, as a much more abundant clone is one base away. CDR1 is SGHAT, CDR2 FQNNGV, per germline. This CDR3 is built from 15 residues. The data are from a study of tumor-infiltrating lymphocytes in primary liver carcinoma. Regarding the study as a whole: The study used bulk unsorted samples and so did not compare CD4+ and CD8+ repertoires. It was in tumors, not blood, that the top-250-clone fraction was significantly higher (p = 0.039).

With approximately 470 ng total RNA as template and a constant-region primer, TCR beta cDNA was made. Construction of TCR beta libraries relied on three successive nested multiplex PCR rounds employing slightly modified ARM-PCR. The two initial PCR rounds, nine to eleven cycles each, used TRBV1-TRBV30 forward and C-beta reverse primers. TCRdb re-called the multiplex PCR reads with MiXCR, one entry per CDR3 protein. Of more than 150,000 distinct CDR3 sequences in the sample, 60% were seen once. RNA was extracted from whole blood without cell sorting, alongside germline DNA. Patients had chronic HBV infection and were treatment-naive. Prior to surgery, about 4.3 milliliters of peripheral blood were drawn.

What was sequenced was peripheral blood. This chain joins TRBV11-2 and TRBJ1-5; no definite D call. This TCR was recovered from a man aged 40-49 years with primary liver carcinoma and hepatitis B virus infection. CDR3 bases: TGTGCCAGCAGCCCAGGCGAGACATTTAATCAGCCCCGGCATTTT. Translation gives CASSPGETFNQPRHF.